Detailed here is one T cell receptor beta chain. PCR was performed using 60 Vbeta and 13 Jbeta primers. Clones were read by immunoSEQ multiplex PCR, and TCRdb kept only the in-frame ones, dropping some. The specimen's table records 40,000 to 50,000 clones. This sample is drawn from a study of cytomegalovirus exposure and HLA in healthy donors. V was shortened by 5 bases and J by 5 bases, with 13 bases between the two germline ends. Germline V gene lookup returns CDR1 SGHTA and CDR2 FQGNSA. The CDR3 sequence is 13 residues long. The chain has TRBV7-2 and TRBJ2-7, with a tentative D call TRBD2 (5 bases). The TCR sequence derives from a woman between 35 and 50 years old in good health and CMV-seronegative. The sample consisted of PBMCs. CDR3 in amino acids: CASSQTNNHEQYF. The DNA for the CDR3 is TGTGCCAGCAGCCAGACTAATAACCACGAGCAGTACTTC.